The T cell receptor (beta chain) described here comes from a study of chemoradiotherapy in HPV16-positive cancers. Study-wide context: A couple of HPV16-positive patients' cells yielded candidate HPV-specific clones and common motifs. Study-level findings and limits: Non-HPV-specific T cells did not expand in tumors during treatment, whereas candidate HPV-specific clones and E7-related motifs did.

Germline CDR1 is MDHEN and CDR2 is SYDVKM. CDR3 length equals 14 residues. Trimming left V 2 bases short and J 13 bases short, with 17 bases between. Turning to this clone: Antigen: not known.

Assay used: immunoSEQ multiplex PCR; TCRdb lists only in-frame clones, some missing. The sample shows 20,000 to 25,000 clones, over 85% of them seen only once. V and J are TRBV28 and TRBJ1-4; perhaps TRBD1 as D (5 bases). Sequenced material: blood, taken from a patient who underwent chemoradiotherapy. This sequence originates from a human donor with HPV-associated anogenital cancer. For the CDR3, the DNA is TGTGCCAGCAGTTTAGCCAAGCCGGGACGGACACTGTTTTTT. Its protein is CASSLAKPGRTLFF.